Below, 27 T cell receptor beta chains from the same sample are listed, as sequenced in a study. TCRdb independently ran MiXCR on the 5' RACE reads; one entry per CDR3 protein. The table shows 45,000 to 55,000 distinct CDR3 sequences, with around 24% occurring only once. The sample comprised tumor-infiltrating naive CD4+ T cells sorted from the breast tumor. Specified subset: naive CD4+ T cells, CD4+CD45RA+CD25-. The source of these receptors is a female donor with breast cancer.

This clonotype was seen a handful of times. The chain employs TRBV15 and TRBJ1-5, with D perhaps matching TRBD1 (6 bases). The CDR3 contains 17 residues. Germline V gene sequence: CDR1 LNHNV, CDR2 YYDKDF (reference sequence). The V end lost 0 bases, the J end lost 5 bases, and 17 bases lay between the germline ends. In DNA form, the CDR3 reads TGTGCCACCAGCAGAGATGGGGTACAGGGCGATTATCAGCCCCAGCATTTT. Protein product: CATSRDGVQGDYQPQHF.

For the CDR3, the DNA is TGCGCCAGCAGCAACACACAGGGCCGACAGCTGTTTTTT. It translates to CASSNTQGRQLFF. The V gene is TRBV4-1, the J gene TRBJ2-2; possible D gene TRBD1, 6 bases. Germline V gene data show CDR1 as MGHRA and CDR2 as YSYEKL. The CDR3 covers 13 residues. Trimming left V 5 bases short and J 12 bases short, with 16 bases between.

The chain is built from TRBV6-5 and TRBJ1-2, with a possible D match to TRBD1 (6 bases). There are 13 residues in the CDR3. Trimming removed 2 bases from V and 4 bases from J, with 8 bases in between. Germline assignment: CDR1 MNHEY and CDR2 SVGAGI. CDR3 nucleotides: TGTGCCAGCAGTTACAGGGGGACCTATGGCTACACCTTC. This encodes CASSYRGTYGYTF.

There are a few counts of this clonotype. The chain carries TRBV15 and TRBJ1-2; no firm D call. V was cut by 0 bases and J by 8 bases, with 7 bases left in between. The germline V gene has CDR1 LNHNV and CDR2 YYDKDF (reference sequence). The CDR3 runs 12 residues. The DNA of the CDR3 is TGTGCCACCAGCAGAGACTTTTACGGCTACACCTTC. Its translation: CATSRDFYGYTF.

Sample share makes this clonotype medium-sized. In DNA form, the CDR3 reads TGCGCCAGCAGCGCCCAATCGGCGAACTATGGCTACACCTTC. As protein: CASSAQSANYGYTF. The V gene is TRBV5-1, the J gene TRBJ1-2; D is uncertain. CDR1 and CDR2 (germline): SGHRS, YFSETQ. V lost 4 bases and J lost 2, with 12 bases in between. CDR3 size: 14 residues.

In this sample, this clonotype turned up many times. The V call is TRBV5-1, the J call TRBJ2-5; D gene unclear. The CDR3 spans 11 residues. With 2 bases removed from V and 5 bases from J, the gap between germline ends came to 4 bases. Germline CDR1 reads SGHRS; CDR2 reads YFSETQ. The CDR3 sequence: CASSLSETQYF. The CDR3 DNA sequence: TGCGCCAGCAGCTTATCGGAGACCCAGTACTTC.

The table lists this clonotype with a few counts. The chain joins TRBV6-1 to TRBJ2-3, with TRBD1 matching over 9 bases. V gave up 7 bases and J gave up 3 bases; unmatched junction bases: 5. Germline loops: CDR1 MNHNS, CDR2 SASEGT. This CDR3 is built from 14 residues. The CDR3 bases are TGTGCCAGCATCTCGACAGGGGGGACAGATACGCAGTATTTT. This translates into CASISTGGTDTQYF.

This clonotype was seen at least ten times. CDR3 sequence reads: CASSPRGTDEQYF. CDR3 in DNA: TGTGCCAGCAGCCCCAGGGGTACGGACGAGCAGTACTTC. The chain couples TRBV6-5 to TRBJ2-7; a possible D gene is TRBD1 (6 bases). The CDR3 has 13 amino acids. Trimming stripped 6 bases from V and 5 bases from J, with 14 bases between. CDR1 is MNHEY, CDR2 SVGAGI, per germline.

For this clonotype: This likely comes from a read error, as the CDR3 has no conserved phenylalanine or tryptophan at its end. This chain connects TRBV7-2 to TRBJ2-5, with TRBD2 matching 7 bases. The CDR3 sequence is 15 residues long. The V and J ends lost 3 bases and 5 bases, in that order; junction bases with no gene match: 9. The germline gives CDR1 SGHTA, CDR2 FQGNSA. The CDR3, as DNA: TGTGCCAGCAGCTTTGCGACTAGCCTCGCGGAGACCCAGTACTCC. Translation gives CASSFATSLAETQYS.

This clonotype was seen more than once but under ten times. This rearrangement joins TRBV7-2 to TRBJ2-1; 7 nucleotides match TRBD2. The CDR3 has 16 amino acids. Germline V gene lookup returns CDR1 SGHTA and CDR2 FQGNSA. Trimming took 0 bases from V and 0 from J; bases not matched to a gene: 2. The CDR3 sequence: CASSLAGTISYNEQFF. The CDR3 DNA reads as TGTGCCAGCAGCTTAGCCGGGACTATCTCCTACAATGAGCAGTTCTTC.

To note about this clonotype: A much more abundant neighbour one base away suggests this may be a read error. The gene calls are TRBV12-3 or TRBV12-4 and TRBJ1-2; the D gene is possibly TRBD1 (6 bases). The CDR3 extends over 14 amino acids. CDR3 sequence reads: CASSSRRGAYGCTF. For the CDR3, the DNA is TGTGCCAGCAGTTCCCGCAGGGGCGCGTATGGCTGCACCTTC.

This clonotype has at least ten counts. The chain combines TRBV5-1 with TRBJ2-5, with D possibly TRBD2 on 7 matching bases. Looked up from germline, CDR1 is SGHRS and CDR2 is YFSETQ. The CDR3 length is 16 residues. With 8 bases removed from V and 5 bases from J, the gap between germline ends came to 25 bases. The CDR3 region is CARSRDSRGADETQYF. In DNA, the CDR3 is TGCGCCAGATCGAGAGACAGCCGGGGGGCTGACGAGACCCAGTACTTC.

The V and J genes are TRBV4-3 and TRBJ2-2, with 8 bases aligning to TRBD1. The CDR3 runs 16 residues. Germline V CDR1 and CDR2: LGHNA, YSLEER. Trimming at V came to 5 bases and at J to 7 bases, leaving 12 bases not matched to a gene. This chain's CDR3 is CASSKGLNRGVGELFF. CDR3 coding DNA: TGCGCCAGCAGCAAGGGATTAAACAGGGGGGTCGGGGAGCTGTTTTTT.

This clonotype appeared many times. The chain has TRBV7-2 and TRBJ1-2, with 9 bases fitting TRBD1. The V and J ends lost 5 bases and 6 bases, in that order; junction bases with no gene match: 10. This CDR3 spans 15 amino acids. From germline, CDR1 is SGHTA and CDR2 FQGNSA. In nucleotides, the CDR3 is TGTGCCAGCAGCCCTTACTACCGGGACAGGGATGGCTACACCTTC. Its protein is CASSPYYRDRDGYTF.

This clonotype turned up a few times. The rearrangement uses TRBV27 and TRBJ2-6; D remains ambiguous. CDR3 size: 13 residues. Deletions cut 8 bases from V and 2 bases from J, with 7 bases between. CDR1 and CDR2 from the germline V gene are MNHEY and SMNVEV (reference sequence). The CDR3 is CASYRAGANVLTF. Written as DNA, the CDR3 is TGTGCCAGCTACAGAGCTGGGGCCAACGTCCTGACTTTC.

J is TRBJ2-7 and V is TRBV7-2, with unresolved D. The germline gives CDR1 SGHTA, CDR2 FQGNSA. Deletions cut 5 bases from V and 6 bases from J, with 17 bases between. This CDR3 region has 14 residues. The CDR3 coding sequence is TGTGCCAGCAGCCCGACCGACATGTTTGGCGAGCAGTACTTC. Amino acids: CASSPTDMFGEQYF.

V usage is TRBV20-1 and J usage is TRBJ2-7; D may be TRBD1 (6 bases). V dropped 3 bases and J dropped 5 bases, with 14 bases sitting between them. The CDR3 is made up of 13 amino acids. Germline lookup yields CDR1 DFQATT and CDR2 SNEGSKA (reference sequence). Here the CDR3 reads CSASDWTVHEQYF. The CDR3 nucleotides are TGCAGTGCTAGTGATTGGACAGTCCACGAGCAGTACTTC.

On this clonotype: A much more abundant neighbour one base away suggests this may be a read error. Because the CDR3 is missing its conserved closing phenylalanine or tryptophan, this is likely a read error. V and J are TRBV6-6 and TRBJ1-1; D is possibly TRBD1 (6 bases). Germline V CDR1 and CDR2: MNHNY, SVGAGI (reference sequence). The germline V and J ends were trimmed by 2 bases and 1 base, with 11 bases remaining between them. The CDR3 is made up of 15 amino acids. In DNA form, the CDR3 reads TGTGCCAGCAGTTACCCCGGGACACAGAACACTGAAGCTTTCGTT. As protein: CASSYPGTQNTEAFV.

This rearrangement joins TRBV12-3 or TRBV12-4 to TRBJ2-7, with D perhaps TRBD1 (5 bases). Trimming took 5 bases from V and 3 from J, leaving 11 bases between them. CDR3 size: 13 residues. CDR3 coding DNA: TGTGCCAGCAGTCTACAGGTAAACTACGAGCAGTACTTC. This encodes CASSLQVNYEQYF.

As concerns this clonotype: Since the CDR3 does not end with the conserved phenylalanine or tryptophan, this likely comes from a read error. The CDR3 sequence is CASSLRGDLGTGELFS. CDR3 DNA: TGTGCCAGCAGCTTAAGAGGGGATTTGGGCACCGGGGAGCTGTTTTCT. J is TRBJ2-2 and V is TRBV7-8; D is perhaps TRBD1 or TRBD2 (5 bases each). Trimming cost V 2 bases and J 4 bases, with 14 bases left between them. This CDR3 spans 16 amino acids. Germline CDR1 SGHVS, CDR2 FQNEAQ.

V and J are TRBV6-2 or TRBV6-3 and TRBJ2-1, with D possibly called TRBD1 or TRBD2 (5 bases each). CDR1 MNHEY and CDR2 SVGEGT come from the germline V gene. The CDR3 extends over 15 amino acids. Trimming removed 9 bases from V and 6 bases from J, with 21 bases in between. The CDR3 bases are TGTGCCAGTGGGTCCGGGGCTAGTTGGAGCAATGAGCAGTTCTTC. Protein sequence: CASGSGASWSNEQFF.

The chain links TRBV4-1 to TRBJ1-4; D is undetermined. Germline CDR1 reads MGHRA; CDR2 reads YSYEKL. The CDR3 has 13 residues. V was pared by 2 bases and J by 7 bases, with 8 bases between. The CDR3 coding sequence is TGCGCCAGCAGCCAATCGGGGTTTGAAAAACTGTTTTTT. Translation gives CASSQSGFEKLFF.

The V gene is TRBV2, the J gene TRBJ1-5; a possible D gene is TRBD1 (5 bases). The germline V gene encodes CDR1 SNHLY and CDR2 FYNNEI. V lost 5 bases to trimming and J lost 3 bases, with 11 bases between them. This CDR3 comprises 14 residues. The CDR3 sequence: CASSRTPNNQPQHF. The CDR3 DNA sequence: TGTGCCAGCAGTCGGACACCGAACAATCAGCCCCAGCATTTT.

This clonotype was seen only a few times. V is TRBV6-6 and J is TRBJ1-1, with D tentatively TRBD1 (6 bases). The CDR3 length is 13 residues. V shed 8 bases and J shed 4 bases, with 14 bases lying between them. Germline-derived CDR1 and CDR2 are MNHNY and SVGAGI (reference sequence). As DNA, the CDR3 is TGTGCCAGCCTAAGCGGCAGGGGCACTGAAGCTTTCTTT. Protein sequence: CASLSGRGTEAFF.

The chain carries TRBV5-1 and TRBJ2-5; D not resolved. The CDR3 covers 15 residues. V dropped 4 bases and J dropped 1 base, with 14 bases sitting between them. The germline V gene has CDR1 SGHRS and CDR2 YFSETQ. CDR3 nucleotides: TGCGCCAGCAGCGCCGTATACCCTACCCAAGAGACCCAGTACTTC. Its protein is CASSAVYPTQETQYF. Full variable domain (rest looked up from reference TRBV5-1 and TRBJ2-5): KAGVTQTPRYLIKTRGQQVTLSCSPISGHRSVSWYQQTPGQGLQFLFEYFSETQRNKGNFPGRFSGRQFSNSRSEMNVSTLELGDSALYLCASSAVYPTQETQYFGPGTRLLVL.

This clonotype was seen a few times. The chain has TRBV29-1 and TRBJ1-2; 10 bases fit TRBD1. This CDR3 has 14 amino acids. CDR1 is SQVTM, CDR2 ANQGSEA, per germline. Unmatched junction bases numbered 7, after V lost 2 bases and J lost 7 bases. The CDR3 sequence is CSVESGTGETGYTF. The DNA for the CDR3 is TGCAGCGTTGAATCCGGGACAGGGGAAACTGGCTACACCTTC.

As to this clonotype: This likely comes from a read error, as the CDR3 has no conserved phenylalanine or tryptophan at its end. The gene calls are TRBV7-9 and TRBJ2-7; 7 nucleotides agree with TRBD2. This CDR3 is 15 amino acids long. Germline CDR1 reads SEHNR; CDR2 reads FQNEAQ (reference sequence). As DNA, the CDR3 is TGTGCCGGCAGCTTAGCGGCGGGGGTGTCCTACGAGCAGTACATC. Protein: CAGSLAAGVSYEQYI.